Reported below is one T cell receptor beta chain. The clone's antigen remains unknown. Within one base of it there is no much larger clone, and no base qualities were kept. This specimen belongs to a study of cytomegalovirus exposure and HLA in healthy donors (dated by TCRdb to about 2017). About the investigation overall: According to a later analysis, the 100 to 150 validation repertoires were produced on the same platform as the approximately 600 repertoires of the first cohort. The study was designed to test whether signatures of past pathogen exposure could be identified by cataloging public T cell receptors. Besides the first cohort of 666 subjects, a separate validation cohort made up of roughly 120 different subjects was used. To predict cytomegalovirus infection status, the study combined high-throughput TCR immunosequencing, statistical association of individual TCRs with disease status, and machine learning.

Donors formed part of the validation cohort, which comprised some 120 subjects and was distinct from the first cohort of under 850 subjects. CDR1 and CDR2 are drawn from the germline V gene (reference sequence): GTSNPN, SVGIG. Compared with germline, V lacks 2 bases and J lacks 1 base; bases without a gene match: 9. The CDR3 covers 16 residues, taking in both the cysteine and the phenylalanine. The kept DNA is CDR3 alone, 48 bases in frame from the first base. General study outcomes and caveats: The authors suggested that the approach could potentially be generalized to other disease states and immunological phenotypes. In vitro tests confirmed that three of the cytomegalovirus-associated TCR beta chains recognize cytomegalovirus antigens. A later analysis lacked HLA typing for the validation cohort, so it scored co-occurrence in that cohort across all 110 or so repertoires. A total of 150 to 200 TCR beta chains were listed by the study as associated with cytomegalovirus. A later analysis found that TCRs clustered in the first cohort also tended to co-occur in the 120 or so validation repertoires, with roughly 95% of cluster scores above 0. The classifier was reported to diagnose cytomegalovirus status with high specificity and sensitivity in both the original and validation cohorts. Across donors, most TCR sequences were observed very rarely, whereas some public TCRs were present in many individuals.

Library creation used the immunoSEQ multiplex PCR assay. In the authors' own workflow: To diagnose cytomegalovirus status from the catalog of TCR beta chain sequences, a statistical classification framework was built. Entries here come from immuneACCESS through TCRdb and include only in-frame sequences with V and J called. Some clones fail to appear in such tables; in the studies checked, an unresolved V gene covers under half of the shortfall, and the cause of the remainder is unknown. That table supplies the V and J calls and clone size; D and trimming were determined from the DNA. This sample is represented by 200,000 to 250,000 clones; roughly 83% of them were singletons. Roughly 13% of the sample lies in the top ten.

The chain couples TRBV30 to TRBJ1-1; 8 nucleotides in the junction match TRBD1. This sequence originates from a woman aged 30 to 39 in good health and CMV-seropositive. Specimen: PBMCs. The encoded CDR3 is CAWSSGRGQANTEAFF. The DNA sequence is TGTGCCTGGAGTTCCGGCCGGGGACAGGCGAACACTGAAGCTTTCTTT.